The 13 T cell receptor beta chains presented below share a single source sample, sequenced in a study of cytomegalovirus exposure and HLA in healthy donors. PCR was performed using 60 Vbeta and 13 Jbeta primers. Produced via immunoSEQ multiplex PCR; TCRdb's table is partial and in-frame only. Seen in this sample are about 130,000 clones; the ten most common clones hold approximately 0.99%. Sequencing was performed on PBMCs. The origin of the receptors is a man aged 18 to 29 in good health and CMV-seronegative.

The CDR3 DNA reads as TGTGCCAGCTCCACGAGCTCCTACGAGCAGTACTTC. Protein sequence: CASSTSSYEQYF. The V call is TRBV18, the J call TRBJ2-7; D gene unclear. Germline assignment: CDR1 KGHSH and CDR2 LQKENI. CDR3 length: 12 amino acids. V lost 6 bases to trimming and J lost 0 bases, with 6 bases between them.

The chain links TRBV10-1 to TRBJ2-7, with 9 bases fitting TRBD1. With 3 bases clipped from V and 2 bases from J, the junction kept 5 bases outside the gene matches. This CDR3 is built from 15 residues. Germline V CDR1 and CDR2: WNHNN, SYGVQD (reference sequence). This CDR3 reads CASSEEGDRAYEQYF. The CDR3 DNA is TGCGCCAGCAGTGAAGAGGGGGACAGGGCCTACGAGCAGTACTTC.

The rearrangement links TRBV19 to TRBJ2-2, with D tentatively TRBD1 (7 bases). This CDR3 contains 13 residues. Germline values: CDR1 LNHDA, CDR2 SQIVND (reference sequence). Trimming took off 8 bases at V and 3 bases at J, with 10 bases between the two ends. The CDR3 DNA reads TGTGCCAGTGACAGGGAGGACACCGGGGAGCTGTTTTTT. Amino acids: CASDREDTGELFF.

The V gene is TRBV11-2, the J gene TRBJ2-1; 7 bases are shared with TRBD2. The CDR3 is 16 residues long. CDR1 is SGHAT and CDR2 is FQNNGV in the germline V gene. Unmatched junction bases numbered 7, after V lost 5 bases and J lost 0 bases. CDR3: CASSPWGGSSYNEQFF. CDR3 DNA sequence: TGTGCCAGCAGCCCTTGGGGCGGGAGCTCCTACAATGAGCAGTTCTTC.

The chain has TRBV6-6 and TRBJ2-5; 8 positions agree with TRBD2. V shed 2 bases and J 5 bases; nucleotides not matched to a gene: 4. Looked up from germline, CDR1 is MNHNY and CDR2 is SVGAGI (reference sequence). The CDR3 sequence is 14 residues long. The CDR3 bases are TGTGCCAGCAGTTACGGACTAGCAGGCGAGACCCAGTACTTC. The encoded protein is CASSYGLAGETQYF.

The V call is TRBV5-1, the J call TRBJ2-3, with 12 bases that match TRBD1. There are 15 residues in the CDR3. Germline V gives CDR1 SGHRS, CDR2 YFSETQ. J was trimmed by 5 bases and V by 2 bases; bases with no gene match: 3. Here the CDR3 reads CASSFGTGGEDTQYF. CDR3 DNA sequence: TGCGCCAGCAGCTTCGGGACAGGGGGCGAAGATACGCAGTATTTT.

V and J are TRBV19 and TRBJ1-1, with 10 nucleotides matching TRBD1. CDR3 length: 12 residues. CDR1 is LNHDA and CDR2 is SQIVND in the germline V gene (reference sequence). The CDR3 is CVGTGVNTEAFF. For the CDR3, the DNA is TGTGTCGGGACAGGGGTGAACACTGAAGCTTTCTTT.

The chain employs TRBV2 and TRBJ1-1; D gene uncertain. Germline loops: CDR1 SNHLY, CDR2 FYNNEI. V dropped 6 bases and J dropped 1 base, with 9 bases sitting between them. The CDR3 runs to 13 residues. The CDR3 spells CASRLDTNTEAFF. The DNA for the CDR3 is TGTGCCAGCAGGCTTGACACGAACACTGAAGCTTTCTTT. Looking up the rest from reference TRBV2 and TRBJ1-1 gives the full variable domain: EPEVTQTPSHQVTQMGQEVILRCVPISNHLYFYWYRQILGQKVEFLVSFYNNEISEKSEIFDDQFSVERPDGSNFTLKIRSTKLEDSAMYFCASRLDTNTEAFFGQGTRLTVV.

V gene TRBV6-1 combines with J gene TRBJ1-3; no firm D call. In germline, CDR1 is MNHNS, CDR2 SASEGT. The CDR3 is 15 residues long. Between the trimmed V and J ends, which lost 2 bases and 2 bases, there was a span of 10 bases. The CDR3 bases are TGTGCCAGCAGTGAACCCGCCGGGACTGGAAACACCATATATTTT. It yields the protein CASSEPAGTGNTIYF.

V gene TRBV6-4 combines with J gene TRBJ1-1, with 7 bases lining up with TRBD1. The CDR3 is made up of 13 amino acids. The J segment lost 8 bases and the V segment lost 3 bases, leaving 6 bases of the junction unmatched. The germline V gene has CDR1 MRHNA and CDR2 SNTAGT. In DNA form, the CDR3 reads TGTGCCAGCAGTGATAGACAGGGTGAAGAAGCTTTCTTT. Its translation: CASSDRQGEEAFF.

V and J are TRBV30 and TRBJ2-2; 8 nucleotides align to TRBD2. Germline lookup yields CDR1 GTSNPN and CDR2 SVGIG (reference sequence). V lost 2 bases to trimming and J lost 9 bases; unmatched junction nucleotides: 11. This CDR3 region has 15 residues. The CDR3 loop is CAWSTTGLAARELFF. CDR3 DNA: TGTGCCTGGAGTACGACTGGACTAGCTGCCCGGGAGCTGTTTTTT.

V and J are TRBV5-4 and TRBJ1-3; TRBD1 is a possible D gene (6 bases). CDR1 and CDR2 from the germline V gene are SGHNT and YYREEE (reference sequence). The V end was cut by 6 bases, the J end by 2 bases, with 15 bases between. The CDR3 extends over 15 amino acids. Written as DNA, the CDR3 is TGTGCCAGCACCACAGGGAAGTTGGCTGGAAACACCATATATTTT. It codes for CASTTGKLAGNTIYF.

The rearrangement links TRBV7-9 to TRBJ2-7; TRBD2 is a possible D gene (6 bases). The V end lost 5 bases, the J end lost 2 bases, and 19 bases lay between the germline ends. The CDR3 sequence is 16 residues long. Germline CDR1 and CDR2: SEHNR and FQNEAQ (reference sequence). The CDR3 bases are TGTGCCAGCAGCGACCCGAGGGGAGGTAATACCTACGAGCAGTACTTC. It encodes CASSDPRGGNTYEQYF.